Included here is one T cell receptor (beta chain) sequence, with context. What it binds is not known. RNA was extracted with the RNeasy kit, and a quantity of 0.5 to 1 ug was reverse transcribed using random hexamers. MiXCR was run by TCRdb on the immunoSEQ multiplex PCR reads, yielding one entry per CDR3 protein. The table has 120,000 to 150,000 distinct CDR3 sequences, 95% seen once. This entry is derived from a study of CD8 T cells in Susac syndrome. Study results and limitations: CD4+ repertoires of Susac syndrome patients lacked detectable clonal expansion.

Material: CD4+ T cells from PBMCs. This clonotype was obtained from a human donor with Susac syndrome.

The DNA of the CDR3 is TGTGCCAGCAGGTCCCGGCATGGCTACACCTTC. Residues: CASRSRHGYTF. This sequence joins TRBV28 and TRBJ1-2, with D hard to call. The CDR3 totals 11 residues. Trimming cost V 6 bases and J 6 bases, with 8 bases left between them. Germline lookup yields CDR1 MDHEN and CDR2 SYDVKM.